Listed below are T cell receptor beta chains from one sample, sequenced in a study of cytomegalovirus exposure and HLA in healthy donors. Data came from immunoSEQ multiplex PCR; TCRdb stores just in-frame clones and leaves some out. The data show approximately 140,000 clones, approximately 82% seen once. The sequenced material came from PBMCs. The receptors stem from a man aged 35 to 55 in good health and CMV-seronegative. CDR3s include the opening cysteine and the closing phenylalanine or tryptophan. Each record gives: J gene, clone size, V gene, D gene, CDR3 length, CDR3 protein, CDR3 DNA. D genes are given only for firm matches. Expanded clones are given a class, and other clones once, few, many or no size at all.

TRBJ2-1	NA	TRBV6-4	NA	13	CASGLGPDNEQFF	TGTGCCAGCGGCCTAGGCCCGGACAATGAGCAGTTCTTC
TRBJ1-6	NA	TRBV28	NA	14	CASTSGQGDSPLHF	TGTGCCAGCACCTCAGGGCAAGGGGATTCACCCCTCCACTTT
TRBJ2-7	NA	TRBV27	TRBD2	15	CASRLAGGHLYEQYF	TGTGCCAGCAGATTAGCGGGGGGGCATCTCTACGAGCAGTACTTC
TRBJ2-7	NA	TRBV11-2	NA	12	CASSYLAYEQYF	TGTGCCAGCAGCTATCTAGCCTACGAGCAGTACTTC
TRBJ1-6	few	TRBV25-1	TRBD1	15	CASSDSRGQGGPLHF	TGTGCCAGCAGTGACAGCAGGGGACAGGGCGGACCCCTCCACTTT
TRBJ1-6	NA	TRBV7-9	NA	18	CSSSFGGPGGSYNSPLHF	TGTTCCAGCAGCTTCGGGGGGCCCGGAGGCTCCTATAATTCACCCCTCCACTTT
TRBJ2-1	NA	TRBV19	TRBD2	14	CASSSGGAGNEQFF	TGTGCCAGTAGTAGCGGGGGGGCCGGAAATGAGCAGTTCTTC
TRBJ1-2	NA	TRBV7-8	NA	15	CASSLSQGDLGGYTF	TGTGCCAGCAGCCTGTCCCAGGGTGATCTAGGGGGCTACACCTTC
TRBJ1-2	NA	TRBV29-1	NA	11	CSVVLPQGYTF	TGCAGCGTTGTATTGCCTCAGGGCTACACCTTC
TRBJ2-7	NA	TRBV29-1	NA	13	CSVVVQVSYEQYF	TGCAGCGTTGTGGTACAGGTCTCCTACGAGCAGTACTTC
TRBJ2-7	NA	TRBV4-2	TRBD1	15	CASSQTGGSSYEQYF	TGTGCCAGCAGCCAAACAGGGGGGTCTTCCTACGAGCAGTACTTC
TRBJ1-2	NA	TRBV5-1	NA	13	CASSLAEGDGYTF	TGCGCCAGCAGCTTGGCCGAGGGGGATGGCTACACCTTC
TRBJ2-7	NA	TRBV9	NA	16	CASSARAQGSSYEQYF	TGTGCCAGCAGCGCAAGAGCACAGGGTAGCTCCTACGAGCAGTACTTC
TRBJ2-1	NA	TRBV9	NA	15	CASSVSPQGKNEQFF	TGTGCCAGCAGCGTAAGTCCTCAGGGTAAGAATGAGCAGTTCTTC
TRBJ2-7	few	TRBV9	NA	12	CASSADSYEQYF	TGTGCCAGCAGCGCCGACAGTTACGAGCAGTACTTC
TRBJ2-1	NA	TRBV6-5	TRBD2	14	CASSGGGAGNEQFF	TGTGCCAGCAGTGGCGGGGGGGCCGGGAATGAGCAGTTCTTC
TRBJ1-5	NA	TRBV19	NA	14	CASSIWPGDQPQHF	TGTGCCAGTAGTATATGGCCAGGGGATCAGCCCCAGCATTTT
TRBJ2-2	once	TRBV7-8	TRBD1	18	CASSLRGGQGAITGELFF	TGTGCCAGCAGCTTAAGAGGAGGACAGGGGGCAATTACCGGGGAGCTGTTTTTT
TRBJ2-5	NA	TRBV5-8	TRBD2	16	CASSPYWGGRQETQYF	TGTGCCAGCAGCCCTTACTGGGGGGGGAGGCAAGAGACCCAGTACTTC
TRBJ1-1	NA	TRBV19	NA	13	CASSSLRQTEAFF	TGTGCCAGTAGTTCCCTCAGGCAAACTGAAGCTTTCTTT
TRBJ2-6	NA	TRBV5-1	NA	17	CASSLVPRGNGANVLTF	TGCGCCAGCAGCTTGGTCCCCAGGGGTAATGGGGCCAACGTCCTGACTTTC
TRBJ1-5	few	TRBV6-1	NA	15	CASREISGYNQPQHF	TGTGCCAGCAGGGAGATATCAGGGTACAATCAGCCCCAGCATTTT
TRBJ1-6	NA	TRBV5-1	NA	17	CASSPAGGSSYNSPLHF	TGCGCCAGCAGCCCCGCGGGGGGAAGCTCCTATAATTCACCCCTCCACTTT
TRBJ2-1	NA	TRBV5-5	TRBD2	16	CASSSGTSGATNEQFF	TGTGCCAGCAGCTCCGGGACTAGCGGGGCAACCAATGAGCAGTTCTTC